This T cell receptor (beta chain) is from a study of shared clonotypes between healthy human individuals. Only one count was recorded for this clone. Profiling relied on immunoSEQ multiplex PCR, and the TCRdb table lists in-frame clones only, not all of them. Altogether around 2,000,000 clones are present, just under 95% being singletons, with the ten largest covering 1.2%. Naive CD8 isolation took CD45RO-negative cells positively selected for CCR7 and excluded terminally differentiated effector memory CD45RA+ cells. Caucasian adults residing in Nashville, Tennessee made up all the donors. Material: naive CD8+ T cells sorted from blood. The clonotype originates from a man between 18 and 29 years old in good health.

CDR3 nucleotides: TGTGCCAGCAGCTTAGGAGGGTCCTGGGGCAATGGCTACACCTTC. Protein sequence: CASSLGGSWGNGYTF. The chain carries TRBV7-6 and TRBJ1-2; D perhaps matches TRBD1 (5 bases). Germline CDR1 SGHVS, CDR2 FNYEAQ. Trimming pared 1 base from V and 6 bases from J, leaving 15 bases between. The CDR3 has 15 residues.